The entry that follows covers one TCR beta chain sequence. Its antigen is not yet known. No base qualities exist here, and no much larger clone lies one base off it. For CDR1 and CDR2, the germline V gene lists LGHNA and YNFKEQ. V is shortened by 7 bases, J by 5 bases, and the region joining them spans 21 bases. Inclusive of the bounding cysteine and phenylalanine, the CDR3 is 15 residues long. Kept here is only the CDR3 DNA, which spans 45 bases and is read in frame from base 1. The data originate from a study of blood T cell repertoires in COVID-19 (dated by TCRdb to 2019 to 2021). About the full investigation: Collaborator samples came from the United States, Italy and Spain and covered acute and convalescent phases of COVID-19. The prospective study material was composed of cDNA or gDNA derived from T cells, B-cell-depleted T cells, or PBMCs. The dataset comprised deeply sampled blood TCRbeta repertoires from subjects exposed to, actively infected with, or recovered from COVID-19. The repertoires were released in a freely available public database intended as a resource for research on the immune response to SARS-CoV-2. The samples were drawn from the first 160 participants of the ongoing ImmuneRACE study and from 1,254 subjects provided by 6 global collaborators. A de-identified subject ID, COVID-19 status, age in years and sex were almost always included in the sample metadata. Where available, HLA class I and class II types were taken from metadata supplied by the sample provider and were not determined by assay-based typing. The study at large found these results: The quantity of clinical and demographic metadata differed by source and by participant and was supplied without curation.

Collaborating institutions collected whole blood in K2EDTA tubes following their own protocols. For TCRbeta analysis, collaborators shipped samples in one of three forms: frozen whole blood, isolated PBMCs, or DNA extracted from either of those sample types. The immunoSEQ Assay, a bias-controlled multiplex PCR, was used to amplify TCRbeta CDR3 regions from genomic DNA. The published analysis was carried out like this. The number of nucleated cells in each sample was estimated by amplification of reference gene primers within the assay. To quantify the absolute abundance of each unique TCRbeta CDR3 rearrangement, sequence reads were collapsed and filtered. For each sample, productive Simpson clonality was calculated as the square root of Simpson's diversity index over productive rearrangements. The source is immuneACCESS, and TCRdb retained only in-frame sequences with V and J called. Part of the clones is not carried over; for the studies checked, unresolved V genes explain less than half of this, and the remainder is unexplained. V and J calls and clone size are as listed in that table; D and trimming were resolved from the DNA. The sample contains around 100,000 clones, more than 75% of them found a single time. The top ten clonotypes cover around 2.2% of the sample.

The chain employs TRBV4-2 and TRBJ2-7; possibly the D gene is TRBD1, per 6 matching bases. The source is a human donor in a cohort sampled during active COVID-19. Sequencing was performed on peripheral blood. The DNA sequence reads TGTGCCAGCAACCCTCGTGGGACAAGGGGCGACGAGCAGTACTTC. Its translation reads: CASNPRGTRGDEQYF.